These T cell receptor beta chains were read from a single sample in a study of T cell responses to AZD1222 COVID-19 vaccine. The method was immunoSEQ multiplex PCR; TCRdb's version includes in-frame clones alone and lacks a portion of them. This sample has about 150,000 clones, with roughly nine tenths found just once. This material consisted of peripheral blood, taken on day 0 of AZD1222 vaccination. The receptors derive from an adult in good health. CDR3s leave out the opening cysteine and the closing phenylalanine or tryptophan.

13 TRBV6-4 ASSDSDSDSYEQY
12 TRBV5-1 ASSSGTGGYGYT
10 TRBV5-6 ASSPGEDTQY
11 TRBV27 ASSLDRNSPLH
13 TRBV9 ASSQAGPSYNEQF
9 TRBV12-3/TRBV12-4 ASSLGYEQY
11 TRBV7-9 ATTGTQNTEAF
13 TRBV7-8 ASSPREFSNQPQH
13 TRBV9 ASSETDSSGNTIY
11 TRBV4-3 ASSQEQGNTIY
12 TRBV29-1 SVKLSGGNTEAF
12 TRBV30 AWSLGTGTDTQY
14 TRBV5-1 ASSLASTGLGEKLF
12 TRBV19 ASSIEGATYEQY
14 TRBV7-2 ASSSFPGSRSEKLF
15 TRBV7-8 ASSSRGIRSWYNEQF
12 TRBV7-9 ASSPGDVNQPQH
12 TRBV30 AWSRQGRYYGYT
13 TRBV5-1 ASSLVGAAPYGYT
9 TRBV20-1 SAPDVRAQY
12 TRBV6-6 ASIPDGDGAEQF
12 TRBV9 ASSVDRGGDTQY
12 TRBV7-2 ASPGRVGYNEQF
13 TRBV5-1 ASSSDRAVSEKLF
13 TRBV19 ASSGAGTGAYGYT
9 TRBV6-1 ASSEFYEQY
13 TRBV18 ASSLGRQGHQPQH
13 TRBV27 ASSGAKGADSPLH
9 TRBV5-8 ASSLGGVLF
13 TRBV3-1/TRBV3-2 ASSQLRGSYNEQF
12 TRBV6-2/TRBV6-3 ASSSGGNLYEQY
12 TRBV9 ASSAPGLQEKLF
11 TRBV10-3 AISESEGTEAF
12 TRBV11-2 ASSLDRVLTEAF
13 TRBV7-2 ASSPQGRANYGYT
13 TRBV10-3 AISPGTSGNKELF
11 TRBV28 ASSSTGGTEAF
14 TRBV2 ASRTDAGARHLGYT
11 TRBV6-5 ASSYLQATEAF
16 TRBV7-2 ASSSRPGTGTTGTEAF
14 TRBV18 ASSPLAGVSTDTQY